This is a list of T cell receptor beta chains from one sample in a study of cytomegalovirus exposure and HLA in healthy donors. Data came from immunoSEQ multiplex PCR; TCRdb stores just in-frame clones and leaves some out. In all, the sample yields roughly 200,000 clones. Input material: PBMCs. The receptors originated from a girl aged 2 to 10 in good health and CMV-seropositive. Both conserved end residues are part of each CDR3. D genes are given only for firm matches.

v_call,d_call,j_call,cdr3_nt,cdr3_aa
TRBV5-6,-,TRBJ2-7,TGTGCCAGCAGCCTGTCTGTCTACGAGCAGTACTTC,CASSLSVYEQYF
TRBV4-2,-,TRBJ2-4,TGTGCCAGCAGCCAAGGTGGGCAGGGCCGAGCTCTTAAAAACATTCAGTACTTC,CASSQGGQGRALKNIQYF
TRBV30,-,TRBJ1-1,TGTGCCTGGAGTGCCCCGCCGGGACAACAGAACACTGAAGCTTTCTTT,CAWSAPPGQQNTEAFF
TRBV5-4,-,TRBJ1-3,TGTGCCAGCAGCTTGGTCCCGGGGACTGGAAACACCATATATTTT,CASSLVPGTGNTIYF
TRBV2,TRBD1,TRBJ2-7,TGTGCCAGCAGTTTACGGACAGGCCTCTACGAGCAGTACTTC,CASSLRTGLYEQYF
TRBV4-2,TRBD1,TRBJ1-2,TGTGCCAGCAGTAACTCTACAGGGGTTGGTGGCTACACCTTC,CASSNSTGVGGYTF
TRBV5-4,TRBD1,TRBJ2-2,TGTGCCAGCAGCTTGGGACAGGGGGCCCACACCGGGGAGCTGTTTTTT,CASSLGQGAHTGELFF
TRBV10-2,TRBD1,TRBJ1-3,TGCGCCAGCAGCGCCAACAGGGGCTCTGGAAACACCATATATTTT,CASSANRGSGNTIYF
TRBV11-2,TRBD2,TRBJ2-5,TGTGCCAGCAGCTTTATAGCGGGAGAGACCCAGTACTTC,CASSFIAGETQYF
TRBV28,-,TRBJ2-7,TGTGCCAGCAGTTTTGGGGGGTCCGTCTCCTACGAGCAGTACTTC,CASSFGGSVSYEQYF
TRBV10-1,TRBD1,TRBJ2-1,TGCGCCAGCAGTGGAACCGGGACAGCTTCCAATGAGCAGTTCTTC,CASSGTGTASNEQFF
TRBV9,-,TRBJ1-1,TGTGCCAGCAGCGCAGGGTACACTGAAGCTTTCTTT,CASSAGYTEAFF
TRBV7-2,-,TRBJ2-1,TGTGCCAGCAGCTATTCAGGTAACTCCTACAATGAGCAGTTCTTC,CASSYSGNSYNEQFF
TRBV5-4,TRBD1,TRBJ2-7,TGTGCCAGCAGCTCACCGGGACAGGGGACCTCCTACGAGCAGTACTTC,CASSSPGQGTSYEQYF
TRBV13,TRBD2,TRBJ2-7,TGTGCCAGCATGAACCTAAAGCGGGAGGGCCCCTACGAGCAGTACTTC,CASMNLKREGPYEQYF
TRBV7-8,-,TRBJ2-7,TGTGCCAGCAGCTTAAGTGGTGGCGATGCAGGGTACTTC,CASSLSGGDAGYF
TRBV10-3,-,TRBJ1-2,TGTGCCATCAGTGAGCGAGACTATTCGGACTACACCTTC,CAISERDYSDYTF
TRBV5-1,-,TRBJ2-7,TGCGCCAGCAGCTCGTTACAGGGCGCCCTGGGGTACGAGCAGTACTTC,CASSSLQGALGYEQYF
TRBV9,-,TRBJ2-5,TGTGCCAGCAGCGGGGCGGGATCCCAAGAGACCCAGTACTTC,CASSGAGSQETQYF
TRBV6-6,-,TRBJ2-3,TGTGCCAGCAGTTACTCGGGACTGTCTACAGATACGCAGTATTTT,CASSYSGLSTDTQYF
TRBV11-2,-,TRBJ1-1,TGTGCCAGCAGCTTACAGGGGTACGGCGACACTGAAGCTTTCTTT,CASSLQGYGDTEAFF
TRBV9,TRBD1,TRBJ2-7,TGTGCCAGCAGCGCGGGACAGAGCTCCTACGAGCAGTACTTC,CASSAGQSSYEQYF
TRBV5-5,TRBD1,TRBJ2-3,TGTGCCAGCAGCTTGATCAGGGGGTCCCCAGATACGCAGTATTTT,CASSLIRGSPDTQYF
TRBV7-3,-,TRBJ1-2,TGTGCCAGCAGCTTATCGTCGGGTTATGGCTACACCTTC,CASSLSSGYGYTF
TRBV6-1,-,TRBJ1-2,TGTGCCAGCAGTGATGAGCGGGGCAGGATTAACTATGGCTACACCTTC,CASSDERGRINYGYTF
TRBV4-1,TRBD2,TRBJ2-7,TGCGCCAGCAGCCAAGACAGCGGGAGTTCCCACGAGCAGTACTTC,CASSQDSGSSHEQYF
TRBV9,TRBD2,TRBJ2-1,TGTGCCAGCAGCGTAGCGGGAGGGCCCTCCAATGAGCAGTTCTTC,CASSVAGGPSNEQFF
TRBV27,-,TRBJ2-6,TGTGCCAGCAGTTTCAGGGTGTCTGGGGCCAACGTCCTGACTTTC,CASSFRVSGANVLTF
TRBV7-8,-,TRBJ1-2,TGTGCCAGCAGCATCGGGGGGGACTATGGCTACACCTTC,CASSIGGDYGYTF
TRBV7-9,TRBD2,TRBJ2-1,TGTGCCAGCAGCTCCCTCGCTAGCGGGAGGGCCGATGAGCAGTTCTTC,CASSSLASGRADEQFF
TRBV5-1,TRBD2,TRBJ2-5,TGCGCCAGCAGCTTGGCCGGCGGTGGGGGGGGTCAAGAGACCCAGTACTTC,CASSLAGGGGGQETQYF
TRBV5-1,TRBD2,TRBJ2-3,TGCGCCAGCAAGGGCGGGAGGGGACCCTTCACAGATACGCAGTATTTT,CASKGGRGPFTDTQYF
TRBV7-6,-,TRBJ2-7,TGTGCCAGCAGTCTTACTAGCACCACAAGCTCCTACGAGCAGTACTTC,CASSLTSTTSSYEQYF
TRBV28,-,TRBJ2-3,TGTGCCAGCAGTTGGTCGCAGGACAGCCGAAAAGATACGCAGTATTTT,CASSWSQDSRKDTQYF
TRBV6-5,-,TRBJ1-2,TGTGCCAGCGTCTCACGGAGAAATCATGGCTACACCTTC,CASVSRRNHGYTF
TRBV28,-,TRBJ2-7,TGTGCCAGCAGGCCCGGGAGTACCTACGAGCAGTACTTC,CASRPGSTYEQYF
TRBV9,TRBD1,TRBJ1-1,TGTGCCAGCAGCGTAGGTATTCCGGGACAGGGACGTTTGAACACTGAAGCTTTCTTT,CASSVGIPGQGRLNTEAFF
TRBV7-3,-,TRBJ2-2,TGTGCCAGCAGCGCTAGCGCCACCGGGGAGCTGTTTTTT,CASSASATGELFF
TRBV4-1,TRBD1,TRBJ2-1,TGCGCCAGCAGCCGCCGGGACAGATACAATGAGCAGTTCTTC,CASSRRDRYNEQFF
TRBV28,TRBD1,TRBJ1-1,TGTGCCAGCAGTTTACTCACAGGGGGCAACACTGAAGCTTTCTTT,CASSLLTGGNTEAFF
TRBV9,-,TRBJ1-1,TGTGCCAGCAGCGTAGTTTCTTACACTGAAGCTTTCTTT,CASSVVSYTEAFF
TRBV28,-,TRBJ1-6,TGTGCCAGCAGTTTGAAAGCTTCACCCCTCCACTTT,CASSLKASPLHF
TRBV5-1,-,TRBJ2-2,TGCGCCAGCGTACTCCGGCTCCCAGGGGAGAGAACCGGGGAGCTGTTTTTT,CASVLRLPGERTGELFF
TRBV7-2,-,TRBJ2-1,TGTGCCAGCAGTCCAGACAGGTTCTCCTACAATGAGCAGTTCTTC,CASSPDRFSYNEQFF
TRBV5-4,TRBD1,TRBJ1-2,TGTGCCAGCAGCTTGGTCCCGACAGGGCCCACCCGCTACACCTTC,CASSLVPTGPTRYTF
TRBV11-2,-,TRBJ2-7,TGTGCCAGCAGCGACAGCTTTACCTACGAGCAGTACTTC,CASSDSFTYEQYF
TRBV10-2,-,TRBJ2-3,TGCGCCAGCAGATCGGGGCAGGGGATTGGGCAGTATTTT,CASRSGQGIGQYF
TRBV19,-,TRBJ1-5,TGTGCCAGTAGTATCTGGGGCCCCTCGAATCAGCCCCAGCATTTT,CASSIWGPSNQPQHF